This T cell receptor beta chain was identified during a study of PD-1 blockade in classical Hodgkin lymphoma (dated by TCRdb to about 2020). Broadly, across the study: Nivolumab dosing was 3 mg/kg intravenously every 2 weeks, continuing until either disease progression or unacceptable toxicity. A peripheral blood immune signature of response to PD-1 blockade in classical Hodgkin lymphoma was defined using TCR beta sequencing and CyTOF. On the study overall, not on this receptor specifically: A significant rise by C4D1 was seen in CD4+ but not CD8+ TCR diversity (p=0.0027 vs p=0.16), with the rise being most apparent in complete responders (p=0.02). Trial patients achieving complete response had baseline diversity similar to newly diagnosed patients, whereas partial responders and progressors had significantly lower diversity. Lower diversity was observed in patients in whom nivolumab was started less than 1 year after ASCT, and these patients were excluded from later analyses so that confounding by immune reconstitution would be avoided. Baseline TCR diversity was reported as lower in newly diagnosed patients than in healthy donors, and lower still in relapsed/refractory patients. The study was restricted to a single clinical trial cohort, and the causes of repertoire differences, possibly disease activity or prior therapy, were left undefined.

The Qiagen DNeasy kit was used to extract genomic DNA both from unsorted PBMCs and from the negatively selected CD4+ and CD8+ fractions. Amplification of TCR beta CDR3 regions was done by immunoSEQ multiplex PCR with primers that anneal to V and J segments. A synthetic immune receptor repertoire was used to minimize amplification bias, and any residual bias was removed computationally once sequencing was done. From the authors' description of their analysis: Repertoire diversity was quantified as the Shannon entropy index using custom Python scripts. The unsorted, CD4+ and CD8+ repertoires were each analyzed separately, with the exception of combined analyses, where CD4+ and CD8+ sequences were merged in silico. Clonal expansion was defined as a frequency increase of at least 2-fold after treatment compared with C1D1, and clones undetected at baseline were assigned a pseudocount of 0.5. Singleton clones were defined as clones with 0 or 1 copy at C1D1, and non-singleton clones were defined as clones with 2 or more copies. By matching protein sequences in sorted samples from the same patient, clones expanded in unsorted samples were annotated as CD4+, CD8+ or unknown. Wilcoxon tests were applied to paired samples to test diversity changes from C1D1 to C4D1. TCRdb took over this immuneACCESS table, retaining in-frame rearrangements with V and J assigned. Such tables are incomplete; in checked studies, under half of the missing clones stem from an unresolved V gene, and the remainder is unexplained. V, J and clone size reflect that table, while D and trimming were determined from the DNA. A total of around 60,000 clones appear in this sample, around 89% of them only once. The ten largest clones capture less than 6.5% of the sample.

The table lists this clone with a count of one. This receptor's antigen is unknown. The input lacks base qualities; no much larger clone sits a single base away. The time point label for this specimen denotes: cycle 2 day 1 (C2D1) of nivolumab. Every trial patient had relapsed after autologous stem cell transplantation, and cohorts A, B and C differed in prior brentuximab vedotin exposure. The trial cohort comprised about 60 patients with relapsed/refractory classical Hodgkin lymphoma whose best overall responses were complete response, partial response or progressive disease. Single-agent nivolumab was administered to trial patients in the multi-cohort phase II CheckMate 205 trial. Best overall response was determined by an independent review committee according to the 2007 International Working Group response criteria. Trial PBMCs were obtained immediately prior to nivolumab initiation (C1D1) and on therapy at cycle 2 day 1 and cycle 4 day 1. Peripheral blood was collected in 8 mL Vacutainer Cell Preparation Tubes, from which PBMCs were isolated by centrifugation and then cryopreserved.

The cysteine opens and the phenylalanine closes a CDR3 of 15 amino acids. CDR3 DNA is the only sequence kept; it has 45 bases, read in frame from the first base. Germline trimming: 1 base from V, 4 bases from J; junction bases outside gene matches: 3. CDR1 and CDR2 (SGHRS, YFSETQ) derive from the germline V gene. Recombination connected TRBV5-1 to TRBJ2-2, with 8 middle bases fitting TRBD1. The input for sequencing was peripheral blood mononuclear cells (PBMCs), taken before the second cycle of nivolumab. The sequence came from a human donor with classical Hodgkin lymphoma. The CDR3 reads CASSLTGGSTGELFF. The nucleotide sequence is TGCGCCAGCAGCTTGACAGGGGGTAGCACCGGGGAGCTGTTTTTT.